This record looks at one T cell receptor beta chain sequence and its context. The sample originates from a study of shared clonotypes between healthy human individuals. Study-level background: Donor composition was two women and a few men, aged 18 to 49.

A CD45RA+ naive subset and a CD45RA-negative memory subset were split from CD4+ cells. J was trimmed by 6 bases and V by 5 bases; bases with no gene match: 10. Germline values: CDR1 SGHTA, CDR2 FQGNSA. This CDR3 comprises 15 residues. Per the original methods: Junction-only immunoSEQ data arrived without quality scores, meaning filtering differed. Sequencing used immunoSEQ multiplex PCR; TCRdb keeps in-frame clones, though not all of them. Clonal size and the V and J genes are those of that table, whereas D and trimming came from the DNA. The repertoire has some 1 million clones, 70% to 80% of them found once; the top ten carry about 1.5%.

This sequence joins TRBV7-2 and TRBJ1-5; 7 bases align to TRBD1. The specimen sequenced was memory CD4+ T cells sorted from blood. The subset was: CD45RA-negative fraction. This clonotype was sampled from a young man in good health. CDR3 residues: CASSLFGQVGQPQHF. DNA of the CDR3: TGTGCCAGCAGCCTTTTTGGACAGGTGGGTCAGCCCCAGCATTTT.